This entry concerns a single T cell receptor beta chain. Measured with immunoSEQ multiplex PCR; TCRdb has only the in-frame clones, and not every one. The table lists 200,000 to 250,000 clones, 80% to 85% of them singletons. This CDR3 comprises 16 residues. Trimming cost V 5 bases and J 3 bases; bases outside gene matches: 12. CDR1 MDHEN and CDR2 SYDVKM come from the germline V gene. The record originates from a study of blood T cell repertoires in COVID-19. The TCR originated in a woman aged 55-70 years with acute or convalescent COVID-19. The sequencing input was peripheral blood. This chain uses TRBV28 with TRBJ1-1; 7 nucleotides line up with TRBD1. The CDR3 DNA is TGTGCCAGCAGTCCCGACAGGGAGGTTGCGTACACTGAAGCTTTCTTT. It specifies CASSPDREVAYTEAFF.